This T cell receptor (beta chain) was identified in a study of cytomegalovirus exposure and HLA in healthy donors. Overall study: From HLA-typed donors, an early data release held about 92 million unique TCRs. Study outcomes and limitations: Beyond CMV serostatus, there was no information to go on about immune exposure. When a later analysis was performed, an Asian-associated ancestry cluster reportedly had fewer N-insertions than the roughly 630-donor mean. Highest at DRB1 and lowest at HLA-C, TCR association rates differed among HLA loci in a later analysis.

On this clone itself: Antigen specificity is unknown.

Germline CDR1 reads SGHTA; CDR2 reads FQGTGA. The CDR3 extends over 16 amino acids. Trimming took 3 bases from V and 2 from J; bases not matched to a gene: 7. Primers: 60 Vbeta forward and 13 Jbeta reverse. This table comes from immunoSEQ multiplex PCR, and its TCRdb copy is limited to in-frame clones, with some not included. In the table there are some 130,000 clones, 75% to 90% of which are singletons. Sequenced: PBMCs. The gene calls are TRBV7-3 and TRBJ2-5; 9 nucleotides match TRBD2. The sequence was collected from a woman aged 40 to 50 in good health and CMV-seropositive. DNA for the CDR3: TGTGCCAGCAGCTTTGTTCCAGCGGGAGGTCAAGAGACCCAGTACTTC. Protein: CASSFVPAGGQETQYF.